The present T cell receptor (beta chain) was sequenced within a study of T cell responses to AZD1222 COVID-19 vaccine. Turning to the study itself: Samples with a second dose at about 4 or about 12 weeks were pooled together. Study-wide findings and caveats: Among vaccine-associated CD4 TCRs, coverage spanned spike, with dominance at 160-218 and 743-854. The sample set comprised mostly white British donors with more females, and clonal diversity was possibly underestimated. Two doses of AZD1222 preceded a rise in Spike-specific TCR breadth and depth.

The V gene's germline CDR1 is MDHEN and CDR2 SYDVKM. After removal of 7 bases from V and 5 bases from J, the junction contained 13 bases not matched to a gene. The CDR3 has 16 residues. This clone came up a few times. Its antigen is as yet unknown. The table came from immunoSEQ multiplex PCR; TCRdb's copy has only in-frame clones and leaves some out. The repertoire has 90,000 or so clones, 70% to 90% of them found once; the top ten carry over 15%. The specimen comprised peripheral blood, sampled on day 0 of AZD1222 vaccination. The chain carries TRBV28 and TRBJ1-4; TRBD1 aligns across 7 bases. The clonotype comes from an adult in good health. The CDR3 DNA is TGTGCCAGCACTAATGGAGGGGGCGCGGGGAATGAAAAACTGTTTTTT. Protein product: CASTNGGGAGNEKLFF. The full variable domain, with the rest looked up from reference TRBV28 and TRBJ1-4, is DVKVTQSSRYLVKRTGEKVFLECVQDMDHENMFWYRQDPGLGLRLIYFSYDVKMKEKGDIPEGYSVSREKKERFSLILESASTNQTSMYLCASTNGGGAGNEKLFFGSGTQLSVL.